This TCR beta chain derives from a study of cytomegalovirus exposure and HLA in healthy donors. General study findings and limits: Across all donors, roughly uniform sequencing depth was an assumption of the presence/absence analyses.

This CDR3 is 15 amino acids long. The V gene's germline CDR1 is ENHRY and CDR2 SYGVKD. 13 Jbeta primers and 60 Vbeta primers were used for the PCR. The data were produced by immunoSEQ multiplex PCR, yet TCRdb's version contains in-frame clones alone and is incomplete. The table lists fewer than 80,000 clones, around 67% of them singletons, with approximately 7% in the top ten. Comments on this clone: Its matching antigen is unknown. An end of the junction does not agree with germline; a read error may underlie this.

Input material: PBMCs. The chain couples TRBV10-3 to TRBJ2-3; 8 bases line up with TRBD2. The receptor comes from a woman in her fifties or sixties in good health and CMV-seropositive. In DNA, the CDR3 is TGTGCCATCAGTGAGAGGGCGGGGGGCGCTATTACGGAGTATTTT. This gives the protein CAISERAGGAITEYF.